The clone carrying this T cell receptor (beta chain) was seen a few times. Antigen specificity is unknown. This entry is derived from a study of cytomegalovirus exposure and HLA in healthy donors. General study findings and limits: According to a later analysis, TCR clusters from the first cohort tended to co-occur in the 100 to 150 validation repertoires. Reports described diagnosis of cytomegalovirus status by the classifier as highly specific and sensitive. Altogether, 164 TCR beta chains were recorded as cytomegalovirus-associated. Most TCRs appeared rarely, but some public TCRs recurred in many donors.

Libraries were prepared by immunoSEQ multiplex PCR; TCRdb keeps only in-frame clonotypes and omits some of them. Of 300,000 to 350,000 clones listed, approximately 91% are singletons. Trimming pared 4 bases from V and 2 bases from J, leaving 8 bases between. The CDR3 spans 13 residues. Germline V gene data show CDR1 as LGHNA and CDR2 as YNFKEQ. The TCR sequence derives from a man aged 30-40 years in good health and CMV-seronegative. The sequenced material came from PBMCs. V gene TRBV4-2 combines with J gene TRBJ1-2; D is perhaps TRBD1 (5 bases). The CDR3 DNA is TGTGCCAGCAGCCCAGACAGAAACTATGGCTACACCTTC. This gives the protein CASSPDRNYGYTF.